This TCR beta chain was recorded in a study of T-cell memory formation after mild COVID-19. Study overall: Largely, TCR clusters stayed within a single donor.

This clonotype was observed a few times. From germline, CDR1 is LNHDA and CDR2 SQIVND (reference sequence). The junction had 8 bases not matched to a gene; V was cut back by 4 bases and J by 0 bases. The CDR3 has 16 residues. 5'RACE primed at constant segments yielded TCR alpha and TCR beta cDNA libraries bearing sample barcodes and UMIs. MiXCR, run by TCRdb on the 5' RACE reads, gives a single entry per CDR3 protein. In the table there are roughly 620,000 distinct CDR3 sequences, more than 15% of which are singletons. The sequenced material came from PBMCs or a T cell subset sorted from them (not recorded which). This chain joins TRBV19 and TRBJ1-1, with 7 nucleotides matching TRBD1. This receptor was obtained from an adult woman who had mild COVID-19 (a few samples of this study predate the infection). Cell type and time point are not known. The CDR3 DNA sequence: TGTGCCAGTAGTAAACCGACAGGGATCATGAACACTGAAGCTTTCTTT. Protein: CASSKPTGIMNTEAFF.